This TCR beta chain was found in a study of identifying expanded T cells in peripheral blood. Whole-study findings and limits: Roughly 2-week clone count variance significantly increased as total template count grew. Technical replicates showed around 1.2 changed clones; roughly two weeks 15 to 20; four weeks 19.

Germline V gene sequence: CDR1 SGHDN, CDR2 FVKESK. This CDR3 comprises 14 residues. Trimming left V 4 bases short and J 4 bases short, with 13 bases between. Profiled with immunoSEQ multiplex PCR; TCRdb holds only in-frame clones, not every one. Seen here are about 74,000 clones, approximately 84% observed once, and the top ten hold 15% to 20%. Collection occurred without any documented infections or immune events in donors. Remarks on this clone: Its antigen remains unidentified.

Sequencing was performed on blood. The sequence was obtained from a person aged 18-69 years in good health. V and J are TRBV14 and TRBJ2-5, with D perhaps being TRBD1 or TRBD2 (6 bases each). DNA of the CDR3: TGTGCCAGCAGCCTCATAGGGGGGCCAGAGACCCAGTACTTC. It yields the protein CASSLIGGPETQYF. The full variable domain, completed using reference TRBV14 and TRBJ2-5, is EAGVTQFPSHSVIEKGQTVTLRCDPISGHDNLYWYRRVMGKEIKFLLHFVKESKQDESGMPNNRFLAERTGGTYSTLKVQPAELEDSGVYFCASSLIGGPETQYFGPGTRLLVL.